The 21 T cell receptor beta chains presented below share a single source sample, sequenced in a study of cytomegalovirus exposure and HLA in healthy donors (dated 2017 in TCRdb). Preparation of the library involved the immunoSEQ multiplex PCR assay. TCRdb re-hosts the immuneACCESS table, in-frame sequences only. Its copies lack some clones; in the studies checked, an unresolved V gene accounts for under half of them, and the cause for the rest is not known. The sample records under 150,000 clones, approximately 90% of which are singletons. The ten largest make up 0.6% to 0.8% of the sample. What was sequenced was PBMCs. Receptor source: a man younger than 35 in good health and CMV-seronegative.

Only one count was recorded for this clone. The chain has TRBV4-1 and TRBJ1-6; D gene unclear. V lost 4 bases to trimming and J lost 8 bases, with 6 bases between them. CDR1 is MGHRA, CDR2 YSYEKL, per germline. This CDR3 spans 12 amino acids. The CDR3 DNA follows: TGCGCCAGCAGCCCCGGTGATTCACCCCTCCACTTT. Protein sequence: CASSPGDSPLHF.

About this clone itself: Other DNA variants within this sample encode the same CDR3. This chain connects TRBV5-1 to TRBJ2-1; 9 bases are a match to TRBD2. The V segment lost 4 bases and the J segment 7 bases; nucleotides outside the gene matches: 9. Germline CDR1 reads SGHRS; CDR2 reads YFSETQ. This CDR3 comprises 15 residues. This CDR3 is CASSLTGTSSNEQFF. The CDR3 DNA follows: TGCGCCAGCAGCCTCACCGGGACTAGCTCAAATGAGCAGTTCTTC.

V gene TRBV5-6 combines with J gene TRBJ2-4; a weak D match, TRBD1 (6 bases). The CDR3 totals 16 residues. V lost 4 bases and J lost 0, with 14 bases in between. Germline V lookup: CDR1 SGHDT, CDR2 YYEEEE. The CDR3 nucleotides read TGTGCCAGCAGCGATCAGGGGCGATTAGCCAAAAACATTCAGTACTTC. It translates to CASSDQGRLAKNIQYF.

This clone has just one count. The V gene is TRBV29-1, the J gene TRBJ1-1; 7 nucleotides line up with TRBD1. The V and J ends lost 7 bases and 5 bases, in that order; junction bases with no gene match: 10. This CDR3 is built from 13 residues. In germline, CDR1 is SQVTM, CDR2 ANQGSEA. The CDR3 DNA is TGCAGCGGGAGATACAGGGGTAGGACTGAAGCTTTCTTT. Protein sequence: CSGRYRGRTEAFF.

CDR3 bases: TGTGCCAGCAGTGGGGACAGGGAGTATCAGCCCCAGCATTTT. Translating it yields CASSGDREYQPQHF. The V and J genes are TRBV2 and TRBJ1-5; 9 bases are a match to TRBD1. With 4 bases clipped from V and 5 bases from J, the junction kept 3 bases outside the gene matches. Germline V lookup: CDR1 SNHLY, CDR2 FYNNEI. CDR3 length: 14 residues.

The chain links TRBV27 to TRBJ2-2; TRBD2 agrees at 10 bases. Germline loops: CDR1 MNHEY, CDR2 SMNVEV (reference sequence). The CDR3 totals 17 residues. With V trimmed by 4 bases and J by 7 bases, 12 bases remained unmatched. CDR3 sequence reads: CASSSLPLTSGFGELFF. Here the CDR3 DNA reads TGTGCCAGCAGTTCCCTACCCCTGACTAGCGGGTTCGGGGAGCTGTTTTTT.

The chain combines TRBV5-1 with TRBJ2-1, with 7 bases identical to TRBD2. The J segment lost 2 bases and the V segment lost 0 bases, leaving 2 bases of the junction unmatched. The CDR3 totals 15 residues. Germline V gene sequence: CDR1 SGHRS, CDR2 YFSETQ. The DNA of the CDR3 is TGCGCCAGCAGCTTGGCGAGCGGGGCCTACAATGAGCAGTTCTTC. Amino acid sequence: CASSLASGAYNEQFF. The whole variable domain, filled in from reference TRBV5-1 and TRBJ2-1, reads KAGVTQTPRYLIKTRGQQVTLSCSPISGHRSVSWYQQTPGQGLQFLFEYFSETQRNKGNFPGRFSGRQFSNSRSEMNVSTLELGDSALYLCASSLASGAYNEQFFGPGTRLTVL.

The CDR3 sequence: CASRQSDRSSYEQYF. DNA for the CDR3: TGTGCCAGCAGGCAGTCGGACAGAAGCTCCTACGAGCAGTACTTC. This sequence joins TRBV5-8 and TRBJ2-7; the D gene is possibly TRBD1 (6 bases). V lost 5 bases, J lost 0 bases, and 15 bases lay in between. Germline V gives CDR1 SGHTS, CDR2 YDEGEE. This CDR3 is built from 15 residues.

In nucleotides, the CDR3 is TGTGCCAGCAGTCAACAGGGTACCTATGGCTACACCTTC. It encodes CASSQQGTYGYTF. The chain carries TRBV27 and TRBJ1-2; D possibly corresponds to TRBD1 (6 bases). Germline CDR1 reads MNHEY; CDR2 reads SMNVEV (reference sequence). This CDR3 comprises 13 residues. The V gene lost 5 bases and the J gene lost 4 bases, with 11 bases spanning the gap.

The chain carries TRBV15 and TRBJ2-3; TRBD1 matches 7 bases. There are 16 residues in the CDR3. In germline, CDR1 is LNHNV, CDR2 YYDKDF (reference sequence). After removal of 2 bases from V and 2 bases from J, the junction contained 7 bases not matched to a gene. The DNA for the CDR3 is TGTGCCACCAGCAGACGGACAGGTGGACCCACAGATACGCAGTATTTT. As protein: CATSRRTGGPTDTQYF.

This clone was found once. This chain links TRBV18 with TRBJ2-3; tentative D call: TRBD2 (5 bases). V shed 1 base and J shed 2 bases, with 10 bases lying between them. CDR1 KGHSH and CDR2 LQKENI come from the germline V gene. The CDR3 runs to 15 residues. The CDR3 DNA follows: TGTGCCAGCTCACCACGGAGCGGAAACACAGATACGCAGTATTTT. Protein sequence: CASSPRSGNTDTQYF.

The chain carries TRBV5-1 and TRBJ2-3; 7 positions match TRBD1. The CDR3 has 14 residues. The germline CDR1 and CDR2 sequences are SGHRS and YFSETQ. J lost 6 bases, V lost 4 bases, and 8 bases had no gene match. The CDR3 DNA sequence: TGCGCCAGCAGCATCGGACAGGCGGTGGATACGCAGTATTTT. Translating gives CASSIGQAVDTQYF.

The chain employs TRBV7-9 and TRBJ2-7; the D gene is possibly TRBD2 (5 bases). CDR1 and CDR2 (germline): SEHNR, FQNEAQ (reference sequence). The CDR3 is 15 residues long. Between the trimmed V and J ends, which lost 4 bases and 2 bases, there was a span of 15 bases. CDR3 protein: CASSSSADGAYEQYF. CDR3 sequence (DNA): TGTGCCAGCAGCTCATCCGCGGACGGGGCCTACGAGCAGTACTTC.

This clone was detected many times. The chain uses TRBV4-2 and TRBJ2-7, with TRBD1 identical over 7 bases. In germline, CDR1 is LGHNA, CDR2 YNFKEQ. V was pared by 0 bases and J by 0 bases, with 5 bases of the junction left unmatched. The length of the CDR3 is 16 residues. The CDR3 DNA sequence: TGTGCCAGCAGCCAAGAAGGCGCAGGGGGCTCCTACGAGCAGTACTTC. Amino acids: CASSQEGAGGSYEQYF.

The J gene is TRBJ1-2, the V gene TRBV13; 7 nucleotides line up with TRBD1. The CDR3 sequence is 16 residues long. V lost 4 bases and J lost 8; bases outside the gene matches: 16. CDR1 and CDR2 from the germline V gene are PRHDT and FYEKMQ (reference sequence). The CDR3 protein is CASSSDPGGGLWGYTF. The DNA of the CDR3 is TGTGCCAGCAGCTCAGACCCCGGAGGGGGCCTATGGGGCTACACCTTC.

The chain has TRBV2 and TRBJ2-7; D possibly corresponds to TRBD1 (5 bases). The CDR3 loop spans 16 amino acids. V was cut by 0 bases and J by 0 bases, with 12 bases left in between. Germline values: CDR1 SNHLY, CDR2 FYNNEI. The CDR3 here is CASSEALPRDSYEQYV. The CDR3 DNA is TGTGCCAGCAGTGAAGCCCTCCCCAGGGACTCCTACGAGCAGTACGTC.

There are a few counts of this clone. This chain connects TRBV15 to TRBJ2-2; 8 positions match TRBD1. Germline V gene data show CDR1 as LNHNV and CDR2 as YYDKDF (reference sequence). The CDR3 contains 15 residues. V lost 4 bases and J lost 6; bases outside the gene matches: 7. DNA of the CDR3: TGTGCCACCAGCATAGAACAGGGGGGTCCCGGGGAGCTGTTTTTT. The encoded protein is CATSIEQGGPGELFF.

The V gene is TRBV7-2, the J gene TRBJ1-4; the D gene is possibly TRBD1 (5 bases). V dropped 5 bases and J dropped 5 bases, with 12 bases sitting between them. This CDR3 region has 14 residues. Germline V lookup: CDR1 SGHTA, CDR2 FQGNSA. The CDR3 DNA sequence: TGTGCCAGCAGCCGACAGATCCGAAATGAAAAACTGTTTTTT. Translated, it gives CASSRQIRNEKLFF.

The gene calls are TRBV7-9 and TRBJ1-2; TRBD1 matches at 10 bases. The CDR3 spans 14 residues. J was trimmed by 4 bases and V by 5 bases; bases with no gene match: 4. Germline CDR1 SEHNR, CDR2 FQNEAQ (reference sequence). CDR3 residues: CASSPGQGGYGYTF. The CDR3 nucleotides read TGTGCCAGCAGCCCCGGACAGGGGGGCTATGGCTACACCTTC.

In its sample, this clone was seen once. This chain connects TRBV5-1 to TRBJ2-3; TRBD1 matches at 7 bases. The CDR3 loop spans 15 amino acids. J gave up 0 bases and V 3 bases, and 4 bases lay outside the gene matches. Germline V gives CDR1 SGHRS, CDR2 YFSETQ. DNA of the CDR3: TGCGCCAGCAGCTCCCCGACAGGGAGCACAGATACGCAGTATTTT. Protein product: CASSSPTGSTDTQYF.

The CDR3 protein is CASSGLADTDTQYF. Written as DNA, the CDR3 is TGTGCCAGCAGTGGACTAGCAGACACAGATACGCAGTATTTT. J is TRBJ2-3 and V is TRBV6-1, with TRBD2 identical over 7 bases. CDR3 length: 14 amino acids. V shed 4 bases, J shed 2 bases, and the junction held 3 bases outside the gene matches. CDR1 and CDR2 from the germline V gene are MNHNS and SASEGT.